The 27 T cell receptor beta chains reported below all come from one sample, sequenced in a study of identical twins' blood T cells. TCRdb reprocessed the 5' RACE reads with MiXCR, giving one entry per CDR3 protein. The sample has a few hundred thousand distinct CDR3 sequences; 28% are singletons. Source material: PBMCs. Receptors were obtained from a woman aged 18 to 55 in good health.

This CDR3 reads CASSQESSPLTHEQYF. The CDR3 region has the DNA TGCGCCAGCAGCCAAGAAAGCAGCCCGTTAACCCACGAGCAGTACTTC. V gene TRBV4-3 combines with J gene TRBJ2-7; D is undetermined. This CDR3 is built from 16 residues. Trimming removed 0 bases from V and 5 bases from J, with 17 bases in between. Looked up from germline, CDR1 is LGHNA and CDR2 is YSLEER.

The chain employs TRBV6-2 or TRBV6-3 and TRBJ1-1; D is unclear. The CDR3 length is 14 residues. CDR1 and CDR2 from the germline V gene are MNHEY and SVGEGT. The V end lost 6 bases, the J end lost 1 base, and 12 bases lay between the germline ends. The CDR3 loop reads CASSLLEGNTEAFF. The DNA for the CDR3 is TGTGCCAGCAGCCTATTGGAAGGGAACACTGAAGCTTTCTTT.

This clonotype has just a few counts. The chain uses TRBV6-1 and TRBJ1-1, with D uncertain. CDR1 and CDR2 from the germline V gene are MNHNS and SASEGT. This CDR3 comprises 13 residues. Trimming stripped 9 bases from V and 4 bases from J, with 15 bases between. For the CDR3, the DNA is TGTGCCAGTTTACAAGGGCGGACCACTGAAGCTTTCTTT. Translation gives CASLQGRTTEAFF.

This chain connects TRBV7-8 to TRBJ2-1, with a weak D call TRBD2 (6 bases). Germline V gives CDR1 SGHVS, CDR2 FQNEAQ. CDR3 length: 20 residues. The ends were cut back, 2 bases at V and 7 bases at J, with 30 bases in the middle. CDR3 sequence (DNA): TGTGCCAGCAGCTTACTTGATGGGGACTCACCCTATTCCGGTTCAAATGAGCAGTTCTTC. Encoded protein: CASSLLDGDSPYSGSNEQFF.

This chain uses TRBV6-6 with TRBJ1-1, with TRBD1 as a possible D gene (6 bases). Germline CDR1 is MNHNY and CDR2 is SVGAGI (reference sequence). The ends were cut back, 8 bases at V and 5 bases at J, with 12 bases in the middle. CDR3 length: 12 amino acids. The CDR3 DNA is TGTGCCAGCTATAGCCAGGGGACTGAAGCTTTCTTT. Translation gives CASYSQGTEAFF.

For this clonotype: Since a much larger clone is just one base distant, this may be a read error. The genes are TRBV29-1 and TRBJ1-1; D might be TRBD1 (5 bases). The CDR3 is made up of 13 amino acids. Germline lookup yields CDR1 SQVTM and CDR2 ANQGSEA. CDR3 region: CNVDRRGSTEAFF. The CDR3 nucleotides read TGCAACGTTGACCGACGGGGGTCCACTGAAGCTTTCTTT.

Details on this clonotype: The missing conserved phenylalanine or tryptophan at the end of this CDR3 makes a read error likely. The chain combines TRBV29-1 with TRBJ2-3; no clear D gene. The CDR3 contains 12 residues. The ends were cut back, 2 bases at V and 8 bases at J, with 11 bases in the middle. Germline V gives CDR1 SQVTM, CDR2 ANQGSEA. In DNA, the CDR3 is TGCAGCGTTGAAATGGGTCCTGGTACGCAGTATCTT. Protein product: CSVEMGPGTQYL.

This clonotype was seen a handful of times. V usage is TRBV6-2 or TRBV6-3 and J usage is TRBJ1-1, with 11 bases fitting TRBD1. Germline V gives CDR1 MNHEY, CDR2 SVGEGT. This CDR3 is built from 15 residues. V lost 6 bases and J lost 1; bases outside the gene matches: 4. As DNA, the CDR3 is TGTGCCAGCAGACGGACAGGGGGCCGGAACACTGAAGCTTTCTTT. This codes for CASRRTGGRNTEAFF.

In its sample, this clonotype was seen once. Given a much more abundant clone one base away, this may be a read error. The V and J genes are TRBV29-1 and TRBJ1-2; 9 positions match TRBD1. V shed 4 bases and J 3 bases; nucleotides not matched to a gene: 6. This CDR3 is built from 14 residues. Germline values: CDR1 SQVTM, CDR2 ANQGSEA. CDR3 nucleotide sequence: TGCAGCGTTGCCCAGGGACAGGGAGACTATGGCTACACCTTC. Its translation is CSVAQGQGDYGYTF.

This clonotype was picked up a small number of times. This chain connects TRBV12-3 or TRBV12-4 to TRBJ2-7; D remains unclear. This CDR3 spans 12 amino acids. Between the trimmed V and J ends, which lost 2 bases and 6 bases, there was a span of 8 bases. CDR3 loop: CASSLLGIEQYF. The CDR3 region has the DNA TGTGCCAGCAGTTTACTGGGGATCGAGCAGTACTTC.

Ten or more counts support this clonotype. The chain uses TRBV6-6 and TRBJ1-1; unclear D gene. Per germline, CDR1 MNHNY and CDR2 SVGAGI (reference sequence). Trimming stripped 7 bases from V and 1 base from J, with 10 bases between. This CDR3 has 13 amino acids. CDR3 sequence reads: CASTLPQNTEAFF. DNA for the CDR3: TGTGCCAGCACCCTTCCGCAGAACACTGAAGCTTTCTTT.

In its sample, this clonotype was seen many times. This chain connects TRBV12-3 or TRBV12-4 to TRBJ2-3; D not resolved. Trimming cost V 6 bases and J 2 bases, with 6 bases left between them. The CDR3 has 12 amino acids. The CDR3 region is CASRWTTDTQYF. The CDR3 coding sequence is TGTGCCAGCAGGTGGACCACAGATACGCAGTATTTT.

The chain joins TRBV21-1 to TRBJ1-5; TRBD1 reflects the table's D call only, with no check against the DNA. TRBV21-1 is reported as a pseudogene. This CDR3 is 15 amino acids long. The CDR3 here is CAGSSDTGGDQPQHF. CDR3 sequence (DNA): TGTGCCGGCAGCAGCGACACAGGGGGTGATCAGCCCCAGCATTTT.

In regard to this clonotype: A much larger clonotype is one base distant, so this may be a read error. The chain carries TRBV2 and TRBJ2-7; a possible D gene is TRBD1 (6 bases). CDR3 size: 13 residues. The V gene's germline CDR1 is SNHLY and CDR2 FYNNEI. Here the CDR3 DNA reads TGTACCAGCCGGCCAGGGGAGTCCTACGAGCAGTACTTC. Translating it yields CTSRPGESYEQYF. Together with reference TRBV2 and TRBJ2-7, the CDR3 gives the full variable domain: EPEVTQTPSHQVTQMGQEVILRCVPISNHLYFYWYRQILGQKVEFLVSFYNNEISEKSEIFDDQFSVERPDGSNFTLKIRSTKLEDSAMYFCTSRPGESYEQYFGPGTRLTVT.

This clonotype was observed a handful of times. This chain joins TRBV29-1 and TRBJ1-1; 7 bases fit TRBD1. J lost 11 bases, V lost 5 bases, and 14 bases had no gene match. This CDR3 region has 13 residues. CDR1 SQVTM and CDR2 ANQGSEA come from the germline V gene. The CDR3 DNA sequence: TGCAGCGTTACTACAGGGGCCCCTGTGAGGGCTTTCTTT. Its translation is CSVTTGAPVRAFF.

This clonotype was observed many times. V gene TRBV20-1 combines with J gene TRBJ1-5; D remains unclear. Germline V gene sequence: CDR1 DFQATT, CDR2 SNEGSKA (reference sequence). V gave up 6 bases and J gave up 6 bases, with 24 bases separating them. The CDR3 length is 16 residues. In DNA form, the CDR3 reads TGCAGTGCGCCAGCTCGGACGGCGGGGAATAGTCAGCCCCAGCATTTT. This sequence encodes CSAPARTAGNSQPQHF.

This clonotype was detected only a few times. This sequence joins TRBV2 and TRBJ1-1; D not certain. There are 13 residues in the CDR3. Trimming stripped 5 bases from V and 1 base from J, with 8 bases between. Germline-derived CDR1 and CDR2 are SNHLY and FYNNEI. CDR3: CASSSDENTEAFF. As DNA, the CDR3 is TGTGCCAGCAGTTCCGATGAGAACACTGAAGCTTTCTTT.

The rearrangement uses TRBV20-1 and TRBJ2-1, with no clear D. The CDR3 runs to 13 residues. Trimming removed 6 bases from V and 7 bases from J, with 16 bases in between. Per the germline V gene, CDR1 is DFQATT and CDR2 is SNEGSKA (reference sequence). The CDR3 nucleotides read TGCAGTGCGGACCTCCACAGCGTAAATGAGCAGTTCTTC. Amino acid sequence: CSADLHSVNEQFF.

This clonotype was found a few times. The rearrangement links TRBV6-2 or TRBV6-3 to TRBJ1-2; D is possibly TRBD1 (5 bases). Trimming cost V 6 bases and J 7 bases, with 9 bases left between them. Germline values: CDR1 MNHEY, CDR2 SVGEGT. The length of the CDR3 is 11 residues. The CDR3 DNA sequence: TGTGCCAGCAGCCAGGGCTTTGGCTACACCTTC. Its translation: CASSQGFGYTF.

The V and J genes are TRBV19 and TRBJ1-6; D gene uncertain. CDR1 is LNHDA and CDR2 is SQIVND in the germline V gene (reference sequence). CDR3 length: 16 amino acids. Deletions cut 4 bases from V and 6 bases from J, with 16 bases between. This chain's CDR3 is CASSTPGWRVNSPLHF. CDR3 sequence (DNA): TGTGCCAGTAGTACTCCCGGTTGGCGGGTTAATTCACCCCTCCACTTT.

With regard to this clonotype: A read error may account for a junction end that differs from germline. The rearrangement joins TRBV12-3 or TRBV12-4 to TRBJ2-4; D remains unclear. This CDR3 has 11 amino acids. The CDR3 here is CACSNKNIQYF. The CDR3 DNA reads as TGTGCCTGCAGCAACAAAAACATTCAGTACTTC.

This clonotype has a handful of counts. As DNA, the CDR3 is TGCGCCAGCAGCCAAGATAGCTCGAATTACGAGCAGTACTTC. This codes for CASSQDSSNYEQYF. The chain carries TRBV4-3 and TRBJ2-7; D gene ambiguous. V lost 0 bases to trimming and J lost 4 bases, with 10 bases between them. The CDR3 runs 14 residues. Germline V gene data show CDR1 as LGHNA and CDR2 as YSLEER.

This clonotype has just a few counts. This chain connects TRBV4-3 to TRBJ2-1; the D is unclear. Per germline, CDR1 LGHNA and CDR2 YSLEER. The V end was cut by 0 bases, the J end by 7 bases, with 7 bases between. CDR3 length equals 13 residues. As DNA, the CDR3 is TGCGCCAGCAGCCAAGATAACCTAAATGAGCAGTTCTTC. It specifies CASSQDNLNEQFF.

A word on this clonotype: The junction does not match germline at one end; this may be a read error. This rearrangement joins TRBV6-1 to TRBJ1-5; 7 nucleotides agree with TRBD1. The CDR3 is 12 amino acids. From germline, CDR1 is MNHNS and CDR2 SASEGT. The chain's CDR3 is CASRQGNRPQHF. CDR3 nucleotides: TGTGCCAGCAGACAGGGGAATCGGCCCCAGCATTTT.

The sample holds a few counts of this clonotype. V is TRBV5-1 and J is TRBJ2-7; D uncertain. The CDR3 runs 16 residues. Between the trimmed V and J ends, which lost 4 bases and 1 base, there was a span of 18 bases. The germline V gene encodes CDR1 SGHRS and CDR2 YFSETQ. The CDR3: CASSPYSTRNSYEQYF. DNA of the CDR3: TGCGCCAGCAGCCCCTATTCGACGCGAAATTCCTACGAGCAGTACTTC.

The genes are TRBV29-1 and TRBJ2-3; D not resolved. Germline V gene sequence: CDR1 SQVTM, CDR2 ANQGSEA. With 8 bases removed from V and 4 bases from J, the gap between germline ends came to 10 bases. The CDR3 runs to 11 residues. For the CDR3, the DNA is TGCAGCACCCGCGTCGCAGATACGCAGTATTTT. This encodes CSTRVADTQYF.

This clonotype was seen a few times. The chain couples TRBV5-1 to TRBJ2-6; perhaps D is TRBD1 or TRBD2 (6 bases each). The germline gives CDR1 SGHRS, CDR2 YFSETQ. V was shortened by 8 bases and J by 1 base, with 16 bases between the two germline ends. This CDR3 has 16 residues. The CDR3 is CASCRGLGSGANVLTF. CDR3 coding DNA: TGCGCCAGTTGCAGGGGACTCGGTTCTGGGGCCAACGTCCTGACTTTC.